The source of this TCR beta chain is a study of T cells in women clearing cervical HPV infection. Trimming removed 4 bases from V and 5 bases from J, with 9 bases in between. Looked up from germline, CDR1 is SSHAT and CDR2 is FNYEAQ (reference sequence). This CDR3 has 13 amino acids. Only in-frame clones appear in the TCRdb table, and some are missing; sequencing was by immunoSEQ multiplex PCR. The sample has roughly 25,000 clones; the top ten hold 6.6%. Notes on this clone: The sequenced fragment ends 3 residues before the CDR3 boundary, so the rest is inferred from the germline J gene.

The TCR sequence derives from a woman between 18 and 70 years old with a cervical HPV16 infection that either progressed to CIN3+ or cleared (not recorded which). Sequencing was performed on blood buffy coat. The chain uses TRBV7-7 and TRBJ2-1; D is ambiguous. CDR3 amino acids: CASSSGSNNEQFF. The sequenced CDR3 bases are TGTGCCAGCAGCTCCGGGTCCAACAATGAG.